Sequencing of this T cell receptor (beta chain) was carried out in a study of Tregs in tolerant kidney transplant recipients. The assay was immunoSEQ multiplex PCR, and TCRdb's table has in-frame clones only and misses some. The data show some 250,000 clones, with around 82% seen just once and 0.55% to 0.65% held by the top ten. Unstimulated regulatory T cells (CD4+CD25+CD127-), CD4+CD25- non-regulatory cells, CD4 and CD8 cells were FACS-sorted from thawed PBMCs. As concerns this clone: What it binds is unknown.

The CDR3 sequence is 12 residues long. V was clipped by 3 bases and J by 4 bases, with 4 bases between them. CDR1 and CDR2 from the germline V gene are SEHNR and FQNEAQ (reference sequence). Whole-study results and caveats: Activated donor B cell expansion appeared to reveal the most relevant donor-specific TCRbeta repertoire. Validation in larger populations is needed because few patients were studied.

The genes are TRBV7-9 and TRBJ1-3; D uncertain. The material sequenced was CD4+ T cells from blood. The receptor was isolated from a human donor in good health. The CDR3, as DNA: TGTGCCAGCAGCTTGTTGGGAAACACCATATATTTT. Residues: CASSLLGNTIYF.